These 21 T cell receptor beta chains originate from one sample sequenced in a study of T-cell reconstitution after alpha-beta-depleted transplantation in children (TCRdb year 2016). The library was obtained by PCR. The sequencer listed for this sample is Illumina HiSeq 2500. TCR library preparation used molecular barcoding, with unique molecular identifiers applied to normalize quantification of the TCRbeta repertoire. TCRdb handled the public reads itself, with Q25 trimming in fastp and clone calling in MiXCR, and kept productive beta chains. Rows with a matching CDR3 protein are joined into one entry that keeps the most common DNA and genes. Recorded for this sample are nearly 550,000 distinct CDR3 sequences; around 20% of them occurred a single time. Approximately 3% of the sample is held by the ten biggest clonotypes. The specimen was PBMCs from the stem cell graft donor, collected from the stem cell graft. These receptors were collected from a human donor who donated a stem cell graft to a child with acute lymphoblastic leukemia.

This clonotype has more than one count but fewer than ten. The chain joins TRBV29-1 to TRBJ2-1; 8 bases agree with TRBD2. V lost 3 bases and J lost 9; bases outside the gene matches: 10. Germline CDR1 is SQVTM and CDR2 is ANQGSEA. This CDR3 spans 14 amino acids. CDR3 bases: TGCAGCGTTGAGAAGCGGGAGAGGTTACTTGAGCAGTTCTTC. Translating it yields CSVEKRERLLEQFF.

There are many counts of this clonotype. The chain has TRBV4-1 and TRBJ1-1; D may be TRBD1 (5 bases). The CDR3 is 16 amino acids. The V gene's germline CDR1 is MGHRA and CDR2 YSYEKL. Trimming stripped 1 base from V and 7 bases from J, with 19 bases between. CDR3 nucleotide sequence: TGCGCCAGCAGCCAAGCGGGACTTGGGGCTACTCATGAAGCTTTCTTT. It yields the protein CASSQAGLGATHEAFF.

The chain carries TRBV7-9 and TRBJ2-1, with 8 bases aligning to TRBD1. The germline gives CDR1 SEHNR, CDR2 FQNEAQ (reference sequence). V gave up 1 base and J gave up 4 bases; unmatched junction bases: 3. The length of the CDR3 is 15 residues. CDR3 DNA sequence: TGTGCCAGCAGCTTAGGGACAGGGAAATACAATGAGCAGTTCTTC. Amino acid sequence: CASSLGTGKYNEQFF.

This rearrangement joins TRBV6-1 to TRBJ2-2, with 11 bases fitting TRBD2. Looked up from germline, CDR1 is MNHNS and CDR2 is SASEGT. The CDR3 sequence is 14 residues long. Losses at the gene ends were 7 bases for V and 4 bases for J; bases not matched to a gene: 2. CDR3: CASTGLAGTGELFF. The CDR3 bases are TGTGCCAGCACCGGACTAGCGGGCACCGGGGAGCTGTTTTTT.

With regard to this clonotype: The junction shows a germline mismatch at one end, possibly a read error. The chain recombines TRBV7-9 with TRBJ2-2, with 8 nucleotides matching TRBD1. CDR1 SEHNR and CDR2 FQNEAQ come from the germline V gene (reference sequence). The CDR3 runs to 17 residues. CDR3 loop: CAISLPDRATNTGELFF. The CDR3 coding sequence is TGTGCCATCAGCTTACCGGACAGGGCCACGAACACCGGGGAGCTGTTTTTT. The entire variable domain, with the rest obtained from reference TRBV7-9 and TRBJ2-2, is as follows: DTGVSQNPRHKITKRGQNVTFRCDPISEHNRLYWYRQTLGQGPEFLTYFQNEAQLEKSRLLSDRFSAERPKGSFSTLEIQRTEQGDSAMYLCAISLPDRATNTGELFFGEGSRLTVL.

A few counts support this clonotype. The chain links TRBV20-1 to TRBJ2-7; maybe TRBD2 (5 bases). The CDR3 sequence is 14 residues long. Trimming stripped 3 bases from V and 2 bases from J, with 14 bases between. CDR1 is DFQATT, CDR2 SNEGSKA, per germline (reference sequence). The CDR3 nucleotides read TGCAGTGCTAGGGCACCCGGGATCCCCTACGAGCAGTACTTC. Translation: CSARAPGIPYEQYF.

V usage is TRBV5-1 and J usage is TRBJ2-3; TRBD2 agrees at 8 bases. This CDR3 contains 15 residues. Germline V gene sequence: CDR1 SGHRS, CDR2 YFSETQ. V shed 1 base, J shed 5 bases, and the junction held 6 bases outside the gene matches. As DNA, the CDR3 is TGCGCCAGCAGCTTGTCGGGAGGGCCAGGAGATACGCAGTATTTT. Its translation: CASSLSGGPGDTQYF.

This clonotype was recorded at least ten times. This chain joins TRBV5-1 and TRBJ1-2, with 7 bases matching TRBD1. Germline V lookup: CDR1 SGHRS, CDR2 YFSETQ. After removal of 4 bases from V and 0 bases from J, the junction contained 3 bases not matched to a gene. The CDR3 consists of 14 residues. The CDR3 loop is CASSHGTANYGYTF. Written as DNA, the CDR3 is TGCGCCAGCAGCCACGGGACAGCTAACTATGGCTACACCTTC.

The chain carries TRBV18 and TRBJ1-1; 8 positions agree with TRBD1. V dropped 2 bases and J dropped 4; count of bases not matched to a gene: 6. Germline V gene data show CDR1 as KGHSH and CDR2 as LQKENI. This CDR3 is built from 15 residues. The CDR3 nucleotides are TGTGCCAGCTCACCAGTGGCAGGGGGCCGCACTGAAGCTTTCTTT. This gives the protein CASSPVAGGRTEAFF.

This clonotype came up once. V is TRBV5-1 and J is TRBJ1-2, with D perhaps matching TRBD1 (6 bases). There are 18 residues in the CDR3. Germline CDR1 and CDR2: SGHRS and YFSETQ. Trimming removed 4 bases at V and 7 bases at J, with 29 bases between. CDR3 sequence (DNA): TGCGCCAGCAGCCCTTCTCTCTTAACCCCGGGGGCAAGGCCTGGCTACACCTTC. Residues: CASSPSLLTPGARPGYTF.

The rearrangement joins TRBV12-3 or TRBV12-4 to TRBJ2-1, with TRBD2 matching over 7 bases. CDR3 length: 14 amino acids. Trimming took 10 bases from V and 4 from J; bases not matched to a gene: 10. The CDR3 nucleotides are TGTGCCACCGTGGCGAGGGAGGGTTACAATGAGCAGTTCTTC. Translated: CATVAREGYNEQFF.

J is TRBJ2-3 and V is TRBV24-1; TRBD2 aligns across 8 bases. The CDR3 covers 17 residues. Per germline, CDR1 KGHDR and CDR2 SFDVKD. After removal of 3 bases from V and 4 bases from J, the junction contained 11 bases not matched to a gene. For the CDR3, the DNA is TGTGCCACCAGTGATAACTTTCGGGAGGGCCCTCCAGATACGCAGTATTTT. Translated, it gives CATSDNFREGPPDTQYF.

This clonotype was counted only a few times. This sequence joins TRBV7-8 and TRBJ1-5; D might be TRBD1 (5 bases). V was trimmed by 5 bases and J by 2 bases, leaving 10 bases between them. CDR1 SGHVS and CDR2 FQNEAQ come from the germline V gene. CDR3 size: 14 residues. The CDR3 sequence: CASSPGMGNQPQHF. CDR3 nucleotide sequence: TGTGCCAGCAGCCCAGGGATGGGCAATCAGCCCCAGCATTTT.

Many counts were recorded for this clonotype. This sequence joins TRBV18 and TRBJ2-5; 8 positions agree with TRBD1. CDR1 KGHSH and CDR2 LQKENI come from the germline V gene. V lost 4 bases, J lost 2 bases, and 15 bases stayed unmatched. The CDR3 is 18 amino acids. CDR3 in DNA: TGTGCCAGCTCACGGGACAGGCGGAAGGGTGGAGGACAAGAGACCCAGTACTTC. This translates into CASSRDRRKGGGQETQYF.

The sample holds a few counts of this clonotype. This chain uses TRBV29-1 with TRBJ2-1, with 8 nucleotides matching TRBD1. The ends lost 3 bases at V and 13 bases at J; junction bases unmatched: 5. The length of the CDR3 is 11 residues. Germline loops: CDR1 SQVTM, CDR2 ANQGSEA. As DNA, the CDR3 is TGCAGCGTTGACAGGGGGCTCCCTCAGTTCTTC. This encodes CSVDRGLPQFF.

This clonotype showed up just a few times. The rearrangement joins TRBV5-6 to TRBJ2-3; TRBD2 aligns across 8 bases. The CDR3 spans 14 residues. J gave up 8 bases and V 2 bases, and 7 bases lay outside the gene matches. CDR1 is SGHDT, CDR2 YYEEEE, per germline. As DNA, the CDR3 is TGTGCCAGCAGCTTTGGGACTAGTCACGTTACGCAGTATTTT. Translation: CASSFGTSHVTQYF.

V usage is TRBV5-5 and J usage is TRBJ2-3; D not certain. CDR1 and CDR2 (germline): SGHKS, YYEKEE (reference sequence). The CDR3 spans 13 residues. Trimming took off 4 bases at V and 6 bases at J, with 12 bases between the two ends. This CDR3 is CASSPDLSDTQYF. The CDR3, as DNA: TGTGCCAGCAGCCCGGACCTGTCCGATACGCAGTATTTT.

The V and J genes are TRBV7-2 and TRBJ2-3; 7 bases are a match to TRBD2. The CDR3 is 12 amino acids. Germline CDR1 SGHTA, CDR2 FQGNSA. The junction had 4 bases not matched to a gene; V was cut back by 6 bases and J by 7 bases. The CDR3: CASRLSGNTQYF. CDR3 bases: TGTGCCAGCAGACTGAGCGGGAATACGCAGTATTTT.

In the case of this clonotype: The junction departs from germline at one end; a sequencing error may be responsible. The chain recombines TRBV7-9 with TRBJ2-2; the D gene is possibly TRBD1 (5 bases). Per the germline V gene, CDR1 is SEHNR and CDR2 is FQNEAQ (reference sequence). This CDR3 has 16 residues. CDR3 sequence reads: CASSFGASLNPGELFF. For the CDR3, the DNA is TGTGCCAGCAGCTTTGGGGCAAGCCTGAACCCCGGGGAGCTGTTTTTT. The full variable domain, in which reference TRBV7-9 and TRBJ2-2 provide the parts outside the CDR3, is DTGVSQNPRHKITKRGQNVTFRCDPISEHNRLYWYRQTLGQGPEFLTYFQNEAQLEKSRLLSDRFSAERPKGSFSTLEIQRTEQGDSAMYLCASSFGASLNPGELFFGEGSRLTVL.

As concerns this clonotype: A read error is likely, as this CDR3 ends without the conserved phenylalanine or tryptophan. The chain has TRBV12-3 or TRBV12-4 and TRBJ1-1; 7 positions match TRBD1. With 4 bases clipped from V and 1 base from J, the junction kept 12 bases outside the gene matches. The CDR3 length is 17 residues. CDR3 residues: CASSSPYRGGTNTEAFI. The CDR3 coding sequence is TGTGCCAGCAGTTCGCCATACAGGGGTGGGACGAACACTGAAGCTTTCATT.

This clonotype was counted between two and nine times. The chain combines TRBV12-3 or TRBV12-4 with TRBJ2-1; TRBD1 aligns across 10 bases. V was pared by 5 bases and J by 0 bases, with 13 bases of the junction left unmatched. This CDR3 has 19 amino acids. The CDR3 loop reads CASSPAGGQGQNSYNEQFF. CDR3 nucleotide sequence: TGTGCCAGCAGTCCCGCTGGGGGACAGGGGCAAAACTCCTACAATGAGCAGTTCTTC.